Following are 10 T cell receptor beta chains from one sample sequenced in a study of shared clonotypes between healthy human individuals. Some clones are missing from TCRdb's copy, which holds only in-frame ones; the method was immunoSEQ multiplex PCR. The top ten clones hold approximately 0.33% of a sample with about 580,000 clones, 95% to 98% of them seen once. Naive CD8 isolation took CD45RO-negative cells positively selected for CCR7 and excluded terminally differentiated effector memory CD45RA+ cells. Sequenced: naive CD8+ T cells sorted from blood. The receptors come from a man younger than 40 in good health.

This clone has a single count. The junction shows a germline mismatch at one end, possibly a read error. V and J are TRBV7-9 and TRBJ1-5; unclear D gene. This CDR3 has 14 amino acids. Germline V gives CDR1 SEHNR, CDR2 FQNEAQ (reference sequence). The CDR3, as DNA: TGTGCCAGCAGTTTAGAGGGCACAAATCAGCCCCAGCATTTT. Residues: CASSLEGTNQPQHF.

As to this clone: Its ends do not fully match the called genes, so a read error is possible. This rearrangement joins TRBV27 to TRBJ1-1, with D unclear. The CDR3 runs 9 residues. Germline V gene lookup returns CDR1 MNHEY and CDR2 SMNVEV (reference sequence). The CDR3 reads CARVRGEPF. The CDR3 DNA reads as TGTGCCAGGGTTCGAGGTGAACCTTTT.

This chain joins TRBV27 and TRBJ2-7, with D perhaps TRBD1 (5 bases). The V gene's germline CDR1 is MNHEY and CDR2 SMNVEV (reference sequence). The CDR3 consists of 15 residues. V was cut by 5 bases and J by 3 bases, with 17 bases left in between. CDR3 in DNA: TGTGCCAGCAGTCTTGACAGCGAGACCTACTACGAGCAGTACTTC. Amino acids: CASSLDSETYYEQYF.

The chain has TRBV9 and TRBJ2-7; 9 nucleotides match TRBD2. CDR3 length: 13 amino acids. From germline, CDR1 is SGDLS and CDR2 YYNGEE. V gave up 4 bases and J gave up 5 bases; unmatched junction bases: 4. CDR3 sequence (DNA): TGTGCCAGCAGCTTACGACTAGCGGACGAGCAGTACTTC. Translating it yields CASSLRLADEQYF.

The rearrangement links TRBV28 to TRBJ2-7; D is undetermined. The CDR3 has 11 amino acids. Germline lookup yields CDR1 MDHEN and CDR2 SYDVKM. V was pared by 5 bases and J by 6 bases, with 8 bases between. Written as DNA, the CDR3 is TGTGCCAGCAGTGTATTCGCCGAGCAGTACTTC. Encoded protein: CASSVFAEQYF.

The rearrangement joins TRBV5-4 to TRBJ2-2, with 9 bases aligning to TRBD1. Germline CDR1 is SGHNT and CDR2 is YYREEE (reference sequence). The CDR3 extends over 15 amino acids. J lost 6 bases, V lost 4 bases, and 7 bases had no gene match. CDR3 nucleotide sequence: TGTGCCAGCAGCCCCTGGACAGGGGCCTCCGGGGAGCTGTTTTTT. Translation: CASSPWTGASGELFF.

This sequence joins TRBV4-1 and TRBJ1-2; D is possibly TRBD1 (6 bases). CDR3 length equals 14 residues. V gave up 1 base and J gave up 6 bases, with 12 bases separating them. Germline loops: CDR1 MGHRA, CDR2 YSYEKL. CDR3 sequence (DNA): TGCGCCAGCAGCCAAGGTCTAAGGGGGGATGGCTACACCTTC. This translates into CASSQGLRGDGYTF.

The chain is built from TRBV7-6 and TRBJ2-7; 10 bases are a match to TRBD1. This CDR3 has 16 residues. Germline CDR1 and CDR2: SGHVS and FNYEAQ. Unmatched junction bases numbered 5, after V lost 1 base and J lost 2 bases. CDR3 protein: CASSLEGGTGAYEQYF. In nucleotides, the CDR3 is TGTGCCAGCAGCTTAGAGGGGGGGACAGGGGCCTACGAGCAGTACTTC. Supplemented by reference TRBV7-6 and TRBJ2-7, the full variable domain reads GAGVSQSPRYKVTKRGQDVALRCDPISGHVSLYWYRQALGQGPEFLTYFNYEAQQDKSGLPNDRFSAERPEGSISTLTIQRTEQRDSAMYRCASSLEGGTGAYEQYFGPGTRLTVT.

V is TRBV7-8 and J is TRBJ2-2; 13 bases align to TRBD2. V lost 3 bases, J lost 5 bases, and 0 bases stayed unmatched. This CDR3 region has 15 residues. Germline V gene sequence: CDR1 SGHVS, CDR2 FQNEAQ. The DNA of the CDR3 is TGTGCCAGCAGCTTGACTAGCGGGAGGACCGGGGAGCTGTTTTTT. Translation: CASSLTSGRTGELFF.

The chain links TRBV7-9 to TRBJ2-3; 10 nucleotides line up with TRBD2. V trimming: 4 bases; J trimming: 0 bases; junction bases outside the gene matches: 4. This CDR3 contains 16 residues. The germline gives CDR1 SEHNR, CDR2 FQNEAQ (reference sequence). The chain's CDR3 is CASSYSSGRSTDTQYF. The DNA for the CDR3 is TGTGCCAGCAGCTATTCTAGCGGGAGAAGCACAGATACGCAGTATTTT.